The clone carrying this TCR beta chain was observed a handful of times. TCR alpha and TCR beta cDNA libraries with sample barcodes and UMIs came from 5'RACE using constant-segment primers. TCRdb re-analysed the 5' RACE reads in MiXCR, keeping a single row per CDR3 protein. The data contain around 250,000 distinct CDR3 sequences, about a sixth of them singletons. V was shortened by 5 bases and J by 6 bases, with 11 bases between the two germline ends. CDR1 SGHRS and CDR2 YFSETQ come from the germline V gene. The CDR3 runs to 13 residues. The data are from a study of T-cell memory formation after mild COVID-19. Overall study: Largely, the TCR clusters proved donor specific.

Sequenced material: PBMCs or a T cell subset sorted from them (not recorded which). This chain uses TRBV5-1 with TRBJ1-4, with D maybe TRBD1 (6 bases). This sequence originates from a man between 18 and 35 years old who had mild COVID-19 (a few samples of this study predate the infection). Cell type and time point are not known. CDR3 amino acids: CASRQGWDEKLFF. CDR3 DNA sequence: TGCGCCAGCAGACAGGGTTGGGATGAAAAACTGTTTTTT.